The clone carrying this TCR beta chain was seen at least ten times. Its antigen remains unknown. These data originate in a study of CD8 T cells in ankylosing spondylitis. TCRdb redid the calling of the 5' RACE reads with MiXCR, one entry per CDR3 protein. The table lists about 210,000 distinct CDR3 sequences, 7.3% of them singletons, with 12% to 15% in the top ten. General study points: Reactive arthritis synovial fluid and blood were previously reported to contain some motif variants. Matched ankylosing spondylitis synovial fluid reportedly showed significant enrichment of disease-linked clones. Among TCR beta sequences, a motif of roughly 8 highly homologous variants appeared characteristic of ankylosing spondylitis blood. Disease-linked clones had a CD8+ phenotype and relatively low frequency in peripheral blood.

The specimen was blood, either unsorted or a sorted T cell fraction (not recorded which). This clonotype was sampled from a male donor with ankylosing spondylitis.

The CDR3 bases are TGCAGTGCTAGAGAGGTCGGGAGAACCTCCTACGAGCAGTACTTC. Translating gives CSAREVGRTSYEQYF. The J gene is TRBJ2-7, the V gene TRBV20-1; possible D gene TRBD2, 6 bases. The ends were cut back, 0 bases at V and 0 bases at J, with 12 bases in the middle. The CDR3 spans 15 residues. Germline assignment: CDR1 DFQATT and CDR2 SNEGSKA (reference sequence).